The sequence of this TCR beta chain was determined in a study of identifying expanded T cells in peripheral blood. After removal of 3 bases from V and 6 bases from J, the junction contained 9 bases not matched to a gene. Germline V gene lookup returns CDR1 SGHNT and CDR2 YENEEA. The CDR3 is 18 amino acids. TCRdb's copy holds only in-frame clones and misses some; the assay was immunoSEQ multiplex PCR. The sample has approximately 56,000 clones; roughly 82% are singletons. Healthy donors had no documented immune events, such as infections, while sampled. With regard to this clone: The target antigen is unknown.

Study-wide results and limits: Across healthy donors, higher total template counts meant significantly greater approximately two-week count variance.

This chain joins TRBV11-3 and TRBJ2-2; 14 bases map to TRBD2. The source of this sequence is a person between 18 and 75 years old in good health. Material: blood. The CDR3 DNA reads as TGTGCCAGCAGCTTGACTAGCGGGAGGGCCGGGGTTGCCGGGGAGCTGTTTTTT. It yields the protein CASSLTSGRAGVAGELFF.